These 8 T cell receptor beta chains were all obtained from the same sample, sequenced in a study of blood T cell repertoires in COVID-19 (dated by TCRdb to about 2020). The library came from the immunoSEQ multiplex PCR assay. Drawn from immuneACCESS, this table holds only the in-frame rearrangements with V and J called that TCRdb kept. Clones are partly lost; checked studies trace under half to an unresolved V gene and leave the rest unexplained. This sample gives 130,000 or so clones in total; around 63% of them show up just once. Roughly 2% of the sample is taken by the ten largest. Sequencing used peripheral blood. Source of these receptors: a woman in her 70s with acute or convalescent COVID-19.

V is TRBV11-2 and J is TRBJ2-5; no definite D call. CDR1 SGHAT and CDR2 FQNNGV come from the germline V gene. V was cut by 3 bases and J by 2 bases, with 10 bases left in between. The CDR3 has 14 residues. CDR3 in amino acids: CASSFTTTQETQYF. The CDR3 nucleotides are TGTGCCAGCAGCTTTACAACTACACAAGAGACCCAGTACTTC.

The V gene is TRBV9, the J gene TRBJ1-1; D gene unclear. This CDR3 region has 15 residues. Germline V lookup: CDR1 SGDLS, CDR2 YYNGEE. V was cut by 4 bases and J by 0 bases, with 13 bases left in between. CDR3 bases: TGTGCCAGCAGCCCCTGGTGGCAGGTGAACACTGAAGCTTTCTTT. It yields the protein CASSPWWQVNTEAFF.

This clone was detected only a few times. V gene TRBV5-1 combines with J gene TRBJ2-7, with a tentative D call TRBD2 (6 bases). Germline values: CDR1 SGHRS, CDR2 YFSETQ. There are 15 residues in the CDR3. V lost 0 bases and J 5 bases, leaving 15 bases between the germline ends. In nucleotides, the CDR3 is TGCGCCAGCAGCTTGGCCGGGCGGGGTGGCGACGAGCAGTACTTC. Translated, it gives CASSLAGRGGDEQYF. Supplemented by reference TRBV5-1 and TRBJ2-7, the full variable domain reads KAGVTQTPRYLIKTRGQQVTLSCSPISGHRSVSWYQQTPGQGLQFLFEYFSETQRNKGNFPGRFSGRQFSNSRSEMNVSTLELGDSALYLCASSLAGRGGDEQYFGPGTRLTVT.

V and J are TRBV19 and TRBJ1-6; D is unresolved. V gave up 2 bases and J gave up 3 bases, with 11 bases separating them. CDR3 size: 16 residues. CDR1 is LNHDA and CDR2 is SQIVND in the germline V gene (reference sequence). This CDR3 is CASSIPPAGYNSPLHF. In nucleotides, the CDR3 is TGTGCCAGTAGTATACCCCCGGCGGGCTATAATTCACCCCTCCACTTT.

In DNA, the CDR3 is TGTGCCAGTAGTACGGGGACAGGTAGGGGCTACACCTTC. It specifies CASSTGTGRGYTF. V usage is TRBV19 and J usage is TRBJ1-2; 8 bases fit TRBD1. The CDR3 spans 13 residues. CDR1 is LNHDA and CDR2 is SQIVND in the germline V gene (reference sequence). With V trimmed by 4 bases and J by 8 bases, 6 bases remained unmatched.

The chain recombines TRBV9 with TRBJ1-4; 9 nucleotides agree with TRBD1. The junction had 9 bases not matched to a gene; V was cut back by 4 bases and J by 8 bases. This CDR3 is 15 amino acids long. The germline V gene encodes CDR1 SGDLS and CDR2 YYNGEE. The DNA for the CDR3 is TGTGCCAGCAGCACCCGGACAGGGGATGTGGAAAAACTGTTTTTT. Protein product: CASSTRTGDVEKLFF.

The V call is TRBV19, the J call TRBJ2-5; maybe TRBD2 (6 bases). Trimming pared 5 bases from V and 5 bases from J, leaving 9 bases between. Germline assignment: CDR1 LNHDA and CDR2 SQIVND (reference sequence). The CDR3 covers 12 residues. Written as DNA, the CDR3 is TGTGCCAGTAGTTACGGAGGGGAGACCCAGTACTTC. This encodes CASSYGGETQYF.

The V gene is TRBV4-3, the J gene TRBJ1-2, with D unclear. CDR3 size: 15 residues. Trimming left V 4 bases short and J 1 base short, with 13 bases between. Germline loops: CDR1 LGHNA, CDR2 YSLEER. In nucleotides, the CDR3 is TGCGCCAGCAGCCTCACCCCCGGGGATAACTATGGCTACACCTTC. It translates to CASSLTPGDNYGYTF.